The 20 T cell receptor beta chains in this list originate from one sample, sequenced in a study of regulatory T cells in long-lasting Graves disease. As to time point: newly diagnosed GD, antithyroid drugs for less than 3 months. PBMC RNA was the source of the TCR library. Libraries of TCR beta came from iRepertoire HTBI primers plus Arm-PCR of CDR3 regions. TCRdb re-called the multiplex PCR reads with MiXCR, one entry per CDR3 protein. The sample contains a few hundred thousand distinct CDR3 sequences, over 15% of which appear only once. In addition, the sample was reused for a study of T cells in Graves' hyperthyroidism and ophthalmopathy.

The sample in question was peripheral blood mononuclear cells (PBMCs), obtained at new diagnosis, from a patient treated with antithyroid drugs. The receptors were sampled from a man in his forties with Graves disease.

This clonotype was seen only a few times. The genes are TRBV30 and TRBJ2-5; 10 nucleotides agree with TRBD2. CDR3 length: 16 residues. CDR1 is GTSNPN and CDR2 is SVGIG in the germline V gene (reference sequence). V shed 2 bases and J 4 bases; nucleotides not matched to a gene: 10. This CDR3 reads CAWSKASGGATETQYF. CDR3 in DNA: TGTGCCTGGAGTAAGGCCAGCGGGGGGGCCACAGAGACCCAGTACTTC.

The V and J genes are TRBV12-3 or TRBV12-4 and TRBJ1-5; 8 nucleotides agree with TRBD1. This CDR3 comprises 14 residues. Trimming cost V 5 bases and J 6 bases; bases outside gene matches: 6. CDR3 protein: CASSRTGSAQPQHF. CDR3 DNA sequence: TGTGCCAGCAGTCGGACAGGGTCGGCTCAGCCCCAGCATTTT.

This clonotype was detected many times. V is TRBV7-3 and J is TRBJ2-1; D not resolved. In germline, CDR1 is SGHTA, CDR2 FQGTGA. This CDR3 contains 13 residues. Trimming cost V 1 base and J 5 bases, with 6 bases left between them. CDR3 amino acids: CASSLNADNEQFF. Written as DNA, the CDR3 is TGTGCCAGCAGCTTAAACGCCGACAATGAGCAGTTCTTC. The full variable domain, its missing parts supplied by reference TRBV7-3 and TRBJ2-1, is GAGVSQTPSNKVTEKGKYVELRCDPISGHTALYWYRQSLGQGPEFLIYFQGTGAADDSGLPNDRFFAVRPEGSVSTLKIQRTERGDSAVYLCASSLNADNEQFFGPGTRLTVL.

This rearrangement joins TRBV3-1 to TRBJ2-1; D gene uncertain. The germline gives CDR1 LGHDT, CDR2 YNNKEL (reference sequence). This CDR3 has 13 residues. Trimming stripped 0 bases from V and 10 bases from J, with 10 bases between. CDR3 sequence (DNA): TGTGCCAGCAGCCAAGATTATCTAGTCGAGCAGTTCTTC. This gives the protein CASSQDYLVEQFF.

This chain joins TRBV29-1 and TRBJ2-1, with 13 bases identical to TRBD2. CDR1 is SQVTM and CDR2 is ANQGSEA in the germline V gene. V trimming: 5 bases; J trimming: 2 bases; junction bases outside the gene matches: 0. CDR3 size: 14 residues. CDR3 nucleotide sequence: TGCAGCGTTACTAGCGGGGGGGCCTACAATGAGCAGTTCTTC. Its protein is CSVTSGGAYNEQFF.

In this sample, this clonotype turned up many times. The chain carries TRBV11-1 and TRBJ1-2; a weak D match, TRBD1 (6 bases). The CDR3 contains 13 residues. Germline CDR1 reads SGHAT; CDR2 reads FQDESV (reference sequence). With 3 bases removed from V and 8 bases from J, the gap between germline ends came to 13 bases. The CDR3, as DNA: TGTGCCAGCAGCTTCGCCGGACAGCAAGGCTACACCTTC. Residues: CASSFAGQQGYTF. The entire variable domain, with the rest obtained from reference TRBV11-1 and TRBJ1-2, is as follows: EAEVAQSPRYKITEKSQAVAFWCDPISGHATLYWYRQILGQGPELLVQFQDESVVDDSQLPKDRFSAERLKGVDSTLKIQPAELGDSAMYLCASSFAGQQGYTFGSGTRLTVV.

This clonotype was detected a few times. The chain recombines TRBV20-1 with TRBJ2-7; a possible D gene is TRBD2 (7 bases). This CDR3 region has 12 residues. The germline CDR1 and CDR2 sequences are DFQATT and SNEGSKA (reference sequence). Trimming pared 3 bases from V and 7 bases from J, leaving 13 bases between. Here the CDR3 reads CSASPGRGEQYF. DNA for the CDR3: TGCAGTGCTAGTCCGGGGAGGGGGGAGCAGTACTTC.

This clonotype was counted at least ten times. This chain links TRBV28 with TRBJ2-1; D is uncertain. The CDR3 runs to 13 residues. Germline V gives CDR1 MDHEN, CDR2 SYDVKM. The V and J ends lost 7 bases and 4 bases respectively, with 11 bases between them. CDR3 sequence (DNA): TGTGCCAGCAACCAAGACGCATACAATGAGCAGTTCTTC. It codes for CASNQDAYNEQFF. The full variable domain, completed using reference TRBV28 and TRBJ2-1, is DVKVTQSSRYLVKRTGEKVFLECVQDMDHENMFWYRQDPGLGLRLIYFSYDVKMKEKGDIPEGYSVSREKKERFSLILESASTNQTSMYLCASNQDAYNEQFFGPGTRLTVL.

At least ten counts were recorded for this clonotype. V usage is TRBV5-1 and J usage is TRBJ2-1; possible D gene TRBD2, 5 bases. Trimming cost V 0 bases and J 4 bases, with 11 bases left between them. Germline CDR1 and CDR2: SGHRS and YFSETQ. The CDR3 spans 15 residues. CDR3 sequence reads: CASSLGEGFYNEQFF. The CDR3 region has the DNA TGCGCCAGCAGCTTGGGCGAGGGATTTTACAATGAGCAGTTCTTC.

The chain carries TRBV2 and TRBJ1-2; 7 positions match TRBD1. The CDR3 contains 13 residues. Germline values: CDR1 SNHLY, CDR2 FYNNEI. Unmatched junction bases numbered 6, after V lost 7 bases and J lost 4 bases. The CDR3 is CASKPTGIYGYTF. The CDR3 bases are TGTGCCAGCAAACCGACAGGGATCTATGGCTACACCTTC.

Many counts were recorded for this clonotype. The chain has TRBV12-3 or TRBV12-4 and TRBJ2-2; D could derive from TRBD1 or TRBD2 (6 bases each). The ends were cut back, 8 bases at V and 3 bases at J, with 22 bases in the middle. This CDR3 region has 17 residues. The CDR3 DNA follows: TGTGCCAGCCAGTTACCCGGGGGCGAGGCAGACACCGGGGAGCTGTTTTTT. Its protein product is CASQLPGGEADTGELFF.

This clonotype turned up a few times. The genes are TRBV7-3 and TRBJ2-1; the match to TRBD2 covers 7 bases. The CDR3 has 15 amino acids. Germline V lookup: CDR1 SGHTA, CDR2 FQGTGA. V shed 5 bases and J 10 bases; nucleotides not matched to a gene: 14. The CDR3: CASSPSGLASGEQFF. The CDR3, as DNA: TGTGCCAGCAGCCCCTCAGGGCTAGCTAGCGGCGAGCAGTTCTTC. The complete variable domain, with remaining parts taken from reference TRBV7-3 and TRBJ2-1, reads GAGVSQTPSNKVTEKGKYVELRCDPISGHTALYWYRQSLGQGPEFLIYFQGTGAADDSGLPNDRFFAVRPEGSVSTLKIQRTERGDSAVYLCASSPSGLASGEQFFGPGTRLTVL.

Many counts were recorded for this clonotype. The chain recombines TRBV5-1 with TRBJ1-3; possible D gene TRBD1, 5 bases. The germline V gene has CDR1 SGHRS and CDR2 YFSETQ. This CDR3 has 14 amino acids. V was clipped by 3 bases and J by 3 bases, with 10 bases between them. The CDR3 spells CASSSGGDGNTIYF. The DNA for the CDR3 is TGCGCCAGCAGCTCCGGGGGTGATGGAAACACCATATATTTT.

This clonotype appeared many times. V is TRBV5-8 and J is TRBJ1-1; D remains unclear. V dropped 4 bases and J dropped 2 bases, with 15 bases sitting between them. The germline V gene encodes CDR1 SGHTS and CDR2 YDEGEE. There are 15 residues in the CDR3. CDR3 sequence reads: CASSPWRSENTEAFF. In DNA, the CDR3 is TGTGCCAGCAGCCCTTGGCGGAGTGAAAACACTGAAGCTTTCTTT.

This sequence joins TRBV4-2 and TRBJ2-7; 7 bases agree with TRBD1. The J segment lost 1 base and the V segment lost 4 bases, leaving 4 bases of the junction unmatched. The CDR3 has 14 amino acids. CDR1 is LGHNA and CDR2 is YNFKEQ in the germline V gene. CDR3 bases: TGTGCCAGCAGCCTTGACAGGGTGTCCTACGAGCAGTACTTC. As protein: CASSLDRVSYEQYF.

This clonotype was observed at least ten times. The rearrangement uses TRBV10-3 and TRBJ2-1, with 8 bases fitting TRBD2. This CDR3 has 13 amino acids. Looked up from germline, CDR1 is ENHRY and CDR2 is SYGVKD. V was pared by 4 bases and J by 5 bases, with 1 base of the junction left unmatched. The CDR3 sequence: CAISGLANNEQFF. The CDR3 nucleotides are TGTGCCATCAGTGGACTAGCGAACAATGAGCAGTTCTTC.

Many counts were recorded for this clonotype. The chain links TRBV6-5 to TRBJ2-1, with 7 bases fitting TRBD2. Per the germline V gene, CDR1 is MNHEY and CDR2 is SVGAGI. The junction had 3 bases not matched to a gene; V was cut back by 0 bases and J by 4 bases. This CDR3 region has 15 residues. This CDR3 is CASSYSASGYNEQFF. The CDR3 DNA reads as TGTGCCAGCAGTTACTCGGCTAGCGGTTACAATGAGCAGTTCTTC.

At least ten counts were recorded for this clonotype. J is TRBJ2-5 and V is TRBV5-1; the match to TRBD1 covers 7 bases. The CDR3 spans 14 residues. With V trimmed by 2 bases and J by 4 bases, 5 bases remained unmatched. Germline-derived CDR1 and CDR2 are SGHRS and YFSETQ. In DNA, the CDR3 is TGCGCCAGCAGCTTATTAGGGGGCCCAGAGACCCAGTACTTC. Translation gives CASSLLGGPETQYF.

This clonotype was detected a few times. The chain recombines TRBV6-2 or TRBV6-3 with TRBJ1-1, with 11 bases fitting TRBD1. Germline CDR1 reads MNHEY; CDR2 reads SVGEGT. Trimming took 6 bases from V and 4 from J; bases not matched to a gene: 13. CDR3 length equals 17 residues. The CDR3 coding sequence is TGTGCCAGCAGCCGTTTCCTCGGGACAGGGGGTCGCACTGAAGCTTTCTTT. As protein: CASSRFLGTGGRTEAFF.

This clonotype was recorded many times. V usage is TRBV20-1 and J usage is TRBJ2-3; TRBD2 aligns across 7 bases. This CDR3 is built from 15 residues. Losses at the gene ends were 7 bases for V and 2 bases for J; bases not matched to a gene: 12. Germline loops: CDR1 DFQATT, CDR2 SNEGSKA (reference sequence). This chain's CDR3 is CSVIESSGITDTQYF. CDR3 nucleotides: TGCAGTGTCATAGAGTCCAGCGGGATCACAGATACGCAGTATTTT.